This T cell receptor beta chain was recovered during a study of cytomegalovirus exposure and HLA in healthy donors. Broader study findings: Later analysis associated a missense DCLRE1C variant with TCR beta V- and J-gene trimming. Presence/absence analyses rested on an assumption that sequencing depth was roughly uniform across donors. Across donors, most TCRs were seen rarely, yet some public ones were widespread.

As to this clone: Its antigen is unknown.

In the PCR, 60 Vbeta and 13 Jbeta primers were used. Method: immunoSEQ multiplex PCR; TCRdb's copy keeps in-frame clones and lacks some. The table for this sample gives about 210,000 clones. This CDR3 has 13 residues. V was pared by 7 bases and J by 7 bases, with 4 bases of the junction left unmatched. CDR1 is SGHRS and CDR2 is YFSETQ in the germline V gene. This TCR came from a woman between 25 and 40 years old in good health and CMV-seropositive. V gene TRBV5-1 combines with J gene TRBJ2-2, with TRBD1 matching over 10 bases. Sequenced: PBMCs. CDR3 nucleotide sequence: TGCGCCAGCTTGGGACAGGGGATCGGGGAGCTGTTTTTT. Translation gives CASLGQGIGELFF.